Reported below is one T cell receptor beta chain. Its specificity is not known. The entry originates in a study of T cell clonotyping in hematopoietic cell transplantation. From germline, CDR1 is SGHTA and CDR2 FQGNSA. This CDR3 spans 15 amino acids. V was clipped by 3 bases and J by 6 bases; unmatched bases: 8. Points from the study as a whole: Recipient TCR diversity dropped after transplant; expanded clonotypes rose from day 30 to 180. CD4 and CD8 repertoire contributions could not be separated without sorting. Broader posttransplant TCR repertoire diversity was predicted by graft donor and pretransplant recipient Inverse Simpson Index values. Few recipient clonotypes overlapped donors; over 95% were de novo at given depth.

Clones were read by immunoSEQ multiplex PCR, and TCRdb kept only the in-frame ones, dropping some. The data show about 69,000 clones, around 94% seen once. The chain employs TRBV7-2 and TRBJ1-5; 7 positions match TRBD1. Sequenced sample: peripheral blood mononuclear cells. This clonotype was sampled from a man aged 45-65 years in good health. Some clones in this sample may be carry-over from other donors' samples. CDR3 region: CASSLQGGQSQPQHF. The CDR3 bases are TGTGCCAGCAGCTTGCAGGGGGGGCAAAGTCAGCCCCAGCATTTT. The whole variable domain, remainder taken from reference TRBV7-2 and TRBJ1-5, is GAGVSQSPSNKVTEKGKDVELRCDPISGHTALYWYRQSLGQGLEFLIYFQGNSAPDKSGLPSDRFSAERTGGSVSTLTIQRTQQEDSAVYLCASSLQGGQSQPQHFGDGTRLSIL.